This T cell receptor beta chain was obtained from a study of blood T cell repertoires in COVID-19. Across the study: Acute and convalescent COVID-19 specimens originated in the United States, Italy and Spain. Sources were T cells, B-cell-depleted T cells, or PBMCs; the material itself was cDNA or gDNA.

This CDR3 region has 13 residues. The V gene's germline CDR1 is SGHAT and CDR2 FQNNGV. V trimming: 5 bases; J trimming: 6 bases; junction bases outside the gene matches: 6. Per the authors' pipeline: Counts of nucleated cells, estimated from reference gene primer amplification, were obtained. Profiled with immunoSEQ multiplex PCR; TCRdb holds only in-frame clones, not every one. V, J and clone size are those of that table, while D and trimming were read from the DNA. The sample yields about 120,000 clones, over 60% seen once. This sequence originates from a man aged 40-55 years with active or convalescent COVID-19. The material sequenced was peripheral blood. The chain employs TRBV11-2 and TRBJ1-2, with 7 bases lining up with TRBD1. The CDR3 sequence: CASSPGTVHGYTF. For the CDR3, the DNA is TGTGCCAGCAGCCCCGGGACAGTTCATGGCTACACCTTC.